Detailed here is one T cell receptor beta chain. Its specificity is unknown. It was across several immunoSEQ plates that each subset's genomic DNA was evenly split. The repertoire was sequenced with immunoSEQ multiplex PCR; TCRdb's copy has only in-frame clones and lacks some. The sample lists about 2,200,000 clones; roughly 91% were seen once. Germline-derived CDR1 and CDR2 are MNHNS and SASEGT. Trimming at V came to 7 bases and at J to 4 bases, leaving 6 bases not matched to a gene. CDR3 length: 14 residues. It was CD45RO-negative cells, positively selected for CCR7, that made up naive CD8 cells, with terminally differentiated effector memory CD45RA+ cells excluded. All donors were healthy HIV-negative adults lacking recent acute infections or vaccinations. This sample was taken from a study of shared clonotypes between healthy human individuals. Study-level results: Large sequencing depth failed to make sorted-subset sequencing complete, rarefaction showed. Compared with memory subsets, naive subsets generally had larger estimated richness.

Material for sequencing was naive CD8+ T cells from PBMCs. The chain combines TRBV6-1 with TRBJ2-1, with TRBD1 matching 8 bases. The clonotype originates from a man younger than 35 in good health. Some clones in this sample may be carry-over from other donors' samples. Here the CDR3 DNA reads TGTGCCAGCAATACCGGGACAGGATACAATGAGCAGTTCTTC. Translated, it gives CASNTGTGYNEQFF.